A single T cell receptor (beta chain) is shown here with its context. Recovered status applied to Cohort 3 donors who had two consecutive negative PCRs. It also applied to those with clearance or with symptom resolution. The sample is drawn from a study of blood T cell repertoires in COVID-19. Across the study: Acute and convalescent COVID-19 samples came from the United States, Italy and Spain. T cells, B-cell-depleted T cells, or PBMCs supplied cDNA or gDNA.

Data came from immunoSEQ multiplex PCR; TCRdb stores just in-frame clones and leaves some out. The data show about 250,000 clones, 85% to 90% seen once. Germline CDR1 is KGHSH and CDR2 is LQKENI. This CDR3 is built from 16 residues. The V and J ends lost 5 bases and 2 bases, in that order; junction bases with no gene match: 6. Input material: PBMCs or T cells enriched from blood (not recorded which). The chain combines TRBV18 with TRBJ2-1, with 10 bases fitting TRBD2. The source of this sequence is a man between 35 and 55 years old who had recovered from COVID-19. CDR3 coding DNA: TGTGCCAGCTCAACGAGGACTAGCGGAACCTACAATGAGCAGTTCTTC. This codes for CASSTRTSGTYNEQFF.